This TCR beta chain was sequenced during a study of OX40 agonist ivuxolimab in advanced cancers. Study-level results: Some of the lowest clonal expansion was seen in partial responders at 0.1-3.0 mg/kg.

Details on this clone: Its antigen is not identified.

The CDR3 is 16 residues long. CDR1 is ENHRY, CDR2 SYGVKD, per germline. Trimming removed 2 bases at V and 1 base at J, with 14 bases between. The protocol was immunoSEQ multiplex PCR, while the TCRdb copy is restricted to in-frame clones and leaves out a portion. The sample records under 85,000 clones, 90% to 95% being singletons. The sample in question was CD4+ or CD8+ T cells sorted from blood, obtained in a trial of the OX40 agonist ivuxolimab. The chain has TRBV10-3 and TRBJ1-1; D is perhaps TRBD1 (6 bases). This clonotype was sampled from an adult with an advanced solid tumor such as melanoma, head and neck, liver or kidney cancer. CDR3 sequence: CAISEPNPGENTEAFF. CDR3 DNA sequence: TGTGCCATCAGTGAGCCAAACCCAGGGGAGAACACTGAAGCTTTCTTT.